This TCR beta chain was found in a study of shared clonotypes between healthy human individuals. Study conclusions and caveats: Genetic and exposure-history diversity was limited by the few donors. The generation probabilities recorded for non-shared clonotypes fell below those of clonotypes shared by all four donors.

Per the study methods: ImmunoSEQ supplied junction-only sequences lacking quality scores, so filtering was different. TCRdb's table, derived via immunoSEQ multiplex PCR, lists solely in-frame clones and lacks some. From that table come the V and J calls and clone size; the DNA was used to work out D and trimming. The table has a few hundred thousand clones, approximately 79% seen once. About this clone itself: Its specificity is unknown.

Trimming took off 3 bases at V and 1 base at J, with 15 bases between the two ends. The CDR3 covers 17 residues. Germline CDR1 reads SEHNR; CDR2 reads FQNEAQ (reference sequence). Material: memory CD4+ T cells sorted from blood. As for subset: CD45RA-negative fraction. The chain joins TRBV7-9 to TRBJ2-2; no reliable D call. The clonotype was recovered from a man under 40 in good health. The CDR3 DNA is TGTGCCAGCAGCTTCCCGAAGGACGGAATGAACACCGGGGAGCTGTTTTTT. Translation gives CASSFPKDGMNTGELFF.